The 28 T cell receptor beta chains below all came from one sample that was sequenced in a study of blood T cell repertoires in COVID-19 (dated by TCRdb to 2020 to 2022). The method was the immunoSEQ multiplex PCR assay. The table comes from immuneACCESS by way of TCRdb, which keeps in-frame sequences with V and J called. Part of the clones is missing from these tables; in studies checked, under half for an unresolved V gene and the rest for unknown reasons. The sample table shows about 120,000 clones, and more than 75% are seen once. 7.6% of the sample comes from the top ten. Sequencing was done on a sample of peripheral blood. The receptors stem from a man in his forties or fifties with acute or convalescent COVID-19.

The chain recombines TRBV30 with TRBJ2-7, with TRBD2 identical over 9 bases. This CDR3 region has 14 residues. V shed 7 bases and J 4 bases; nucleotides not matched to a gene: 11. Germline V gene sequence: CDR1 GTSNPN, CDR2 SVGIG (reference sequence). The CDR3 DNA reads TGTGCCTTAGCGGGAGCTAGGGGTGCGTACGAGCAGTACTTC. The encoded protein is CALAGARGAYEQYF.

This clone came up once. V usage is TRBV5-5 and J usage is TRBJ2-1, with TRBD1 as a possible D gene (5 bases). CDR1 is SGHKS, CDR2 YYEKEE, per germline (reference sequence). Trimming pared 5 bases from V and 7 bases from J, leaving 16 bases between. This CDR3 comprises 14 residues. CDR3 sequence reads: CASSAGHSVNEQFF. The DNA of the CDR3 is TGTGCCAGCAGTGCAGGGCATTCAGTGAATGAGCAGTTCTTC.

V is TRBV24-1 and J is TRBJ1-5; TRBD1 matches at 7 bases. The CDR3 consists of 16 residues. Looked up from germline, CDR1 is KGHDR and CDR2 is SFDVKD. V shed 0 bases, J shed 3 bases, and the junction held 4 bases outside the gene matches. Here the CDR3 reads CATSDLKGGVNQPQHF. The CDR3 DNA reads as TGTGCCACCAGTGATTTGAAAGGGGGCGTCAATCAGCCCCAGCATTTT.

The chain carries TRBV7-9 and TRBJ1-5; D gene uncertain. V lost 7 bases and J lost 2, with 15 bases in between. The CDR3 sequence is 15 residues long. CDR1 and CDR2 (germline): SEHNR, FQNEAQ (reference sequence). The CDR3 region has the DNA TGTGCCAGCAAGATCGGCGGCGGAGGCAATCAGCCCCAGCATTTT. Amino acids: CASKIGGGGNQPQHF. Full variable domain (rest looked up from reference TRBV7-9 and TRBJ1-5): DTGVSQNPRHKITKRGQNVTFRCDPISEHNRLYWYRQTLGQGPEFLTYFQNEAQLEKSRLLSDRFSAERPKGSFSTLEIQRTEQGDSAMYLCASKIGGGGNQPQHFGDGTRLSIL.

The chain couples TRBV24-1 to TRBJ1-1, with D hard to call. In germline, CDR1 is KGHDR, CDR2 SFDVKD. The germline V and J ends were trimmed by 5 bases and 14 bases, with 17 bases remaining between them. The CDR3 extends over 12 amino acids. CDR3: CATSVSDTGWFF. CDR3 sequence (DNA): TGTGCCACCAGTGTTTCCGACACCGGATGGTTCTTT.

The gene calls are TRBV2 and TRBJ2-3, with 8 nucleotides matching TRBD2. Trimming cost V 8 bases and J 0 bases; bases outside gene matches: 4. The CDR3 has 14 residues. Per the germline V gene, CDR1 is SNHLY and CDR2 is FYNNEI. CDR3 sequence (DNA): TGTGCCAGCGGACGGGGGGGTAGCACAGATACGCAGTATTTT. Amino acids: CASGRGGSTDTQYF.

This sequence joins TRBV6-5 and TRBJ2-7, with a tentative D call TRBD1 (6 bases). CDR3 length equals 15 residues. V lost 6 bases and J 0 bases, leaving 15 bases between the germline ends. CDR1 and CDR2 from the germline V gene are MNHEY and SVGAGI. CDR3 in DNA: TGTGCCAGCAGCTTCGGACAGCCGATCTCCTACGAGCAGTACTTC. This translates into CASSFGQPISYEQYF.

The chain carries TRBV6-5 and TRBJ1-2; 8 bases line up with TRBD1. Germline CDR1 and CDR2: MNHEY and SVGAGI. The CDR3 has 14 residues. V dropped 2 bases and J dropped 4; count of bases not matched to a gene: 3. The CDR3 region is CASSYGQGGYGYTF. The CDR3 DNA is TGTGCCAGCAGTTACGGACAGGGCGGCTATGGCTACACCTTC.

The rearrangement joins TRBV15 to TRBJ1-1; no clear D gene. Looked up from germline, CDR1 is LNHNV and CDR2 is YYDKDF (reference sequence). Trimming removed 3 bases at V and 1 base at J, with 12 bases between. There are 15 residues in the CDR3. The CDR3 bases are TGTGCCACCAGCAGTTCCGGGTCCTGGAACACTGAAGCTTTCTTT. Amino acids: CATSSSGSWNTEAFF.

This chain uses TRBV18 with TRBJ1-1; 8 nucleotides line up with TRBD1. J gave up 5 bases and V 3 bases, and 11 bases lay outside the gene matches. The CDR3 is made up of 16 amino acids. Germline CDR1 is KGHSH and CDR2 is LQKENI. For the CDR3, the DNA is TGTGCCAGCTCACCTGTGACAGGGGTTAGTAATACTGAAGCTTTCTTT. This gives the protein CASSPVTGVSNTEAFF.

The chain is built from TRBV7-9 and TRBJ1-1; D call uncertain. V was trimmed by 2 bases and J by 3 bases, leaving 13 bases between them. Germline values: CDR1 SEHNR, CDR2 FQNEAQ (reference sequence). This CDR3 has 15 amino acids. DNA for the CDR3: TGTGCCAGCAGCTTAAGAGGACCCGGGGACACTGAAGCTTTCTTT. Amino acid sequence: CASSLRGPGDTEAFF.

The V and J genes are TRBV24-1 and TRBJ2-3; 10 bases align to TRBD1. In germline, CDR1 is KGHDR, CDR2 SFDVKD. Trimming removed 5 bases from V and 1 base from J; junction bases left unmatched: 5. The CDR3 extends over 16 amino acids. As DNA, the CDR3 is TGTGCCACCAGTGGTAGACAGGGGGCGGGCACAGATACGCAGTATTTT. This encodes CATSGRQGAGTDTQYF.

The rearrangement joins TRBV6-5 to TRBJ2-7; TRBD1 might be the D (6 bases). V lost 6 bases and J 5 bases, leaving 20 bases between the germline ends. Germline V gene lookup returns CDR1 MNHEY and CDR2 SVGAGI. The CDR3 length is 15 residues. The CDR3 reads CASSTGTMNGNEQYF. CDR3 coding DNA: TGTGCCAGCAGCACCGGGACAATGAACGGCAACGAGCAGTACTTC.

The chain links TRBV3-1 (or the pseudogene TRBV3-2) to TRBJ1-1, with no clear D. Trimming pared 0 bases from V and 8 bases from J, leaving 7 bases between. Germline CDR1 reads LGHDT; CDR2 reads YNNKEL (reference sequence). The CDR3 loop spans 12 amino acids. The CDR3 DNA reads TGTGCCAGCAGCCAAGAACGGAGGGAAGCTTTCTTT. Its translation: CASSQERREAFF.

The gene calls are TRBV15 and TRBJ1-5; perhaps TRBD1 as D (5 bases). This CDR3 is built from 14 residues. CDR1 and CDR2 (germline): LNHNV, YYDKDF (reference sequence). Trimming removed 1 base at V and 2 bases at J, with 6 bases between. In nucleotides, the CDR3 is TGTGCCACCAGCAGAGTCAGGGGCAATCAGCCCCAGCATTTT. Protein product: CATSRVRGNQPQHF.

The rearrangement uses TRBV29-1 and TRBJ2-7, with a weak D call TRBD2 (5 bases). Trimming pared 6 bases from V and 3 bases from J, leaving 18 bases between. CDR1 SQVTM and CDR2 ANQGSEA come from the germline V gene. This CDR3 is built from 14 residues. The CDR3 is CSVTGKEVVYEQYF. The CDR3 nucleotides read TGCAGCGTCACGGGTAAGGAGGTGGTCTACGAGCAGTACTTC.

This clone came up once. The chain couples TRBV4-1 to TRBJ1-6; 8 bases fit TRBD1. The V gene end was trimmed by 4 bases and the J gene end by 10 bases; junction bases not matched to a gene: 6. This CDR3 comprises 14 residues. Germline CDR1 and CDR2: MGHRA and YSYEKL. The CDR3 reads CASSLDRAPSPLHF. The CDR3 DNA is TGCGCCAGCAGCCTGGACAGGGCTCCGTCACCCCTCCACTTT.

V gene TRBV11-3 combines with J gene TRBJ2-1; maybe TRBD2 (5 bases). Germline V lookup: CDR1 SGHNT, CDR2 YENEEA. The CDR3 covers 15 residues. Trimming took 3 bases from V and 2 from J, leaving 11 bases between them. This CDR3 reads CASSLLTGAYNEQFF. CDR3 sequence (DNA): TGTGCCAGCAGCTTGCTTACCGGGGCCTACAATGAGCAGTTCTTC.

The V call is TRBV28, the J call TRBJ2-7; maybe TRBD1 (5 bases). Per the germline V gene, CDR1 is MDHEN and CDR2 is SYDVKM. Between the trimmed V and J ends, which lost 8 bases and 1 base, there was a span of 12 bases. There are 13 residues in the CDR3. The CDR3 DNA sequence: TGTGCCAGCGGGCCACAGGCTTCCTACGAGCAGTACTTC. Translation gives CASGPQASYEQYF.

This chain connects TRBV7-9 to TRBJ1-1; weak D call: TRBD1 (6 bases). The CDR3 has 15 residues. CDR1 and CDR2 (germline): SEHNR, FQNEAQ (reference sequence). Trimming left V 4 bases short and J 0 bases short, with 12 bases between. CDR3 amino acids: CASSYIGTLNTEAFF. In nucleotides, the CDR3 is TGTGCCAGCAGCTACATCGGGACACTGAACACTGAAGCTTTCTTT.

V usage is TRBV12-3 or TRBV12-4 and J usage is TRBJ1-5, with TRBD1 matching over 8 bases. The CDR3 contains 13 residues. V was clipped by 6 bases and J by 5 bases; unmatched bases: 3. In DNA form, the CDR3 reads TGTGCCAGCAGGGACAGGGACTATCAGCCCCAGCATTTT. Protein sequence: CASRDRDYQPQHF.

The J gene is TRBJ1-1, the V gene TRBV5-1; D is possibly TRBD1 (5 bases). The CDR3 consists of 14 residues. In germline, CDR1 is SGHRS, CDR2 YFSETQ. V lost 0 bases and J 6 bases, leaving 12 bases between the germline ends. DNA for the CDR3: TGCGCCAGCAGCTTGGTTCCAGGGAAGGCTGAAGCTTTCTTT. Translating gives CASSLVPGKAEAFF.

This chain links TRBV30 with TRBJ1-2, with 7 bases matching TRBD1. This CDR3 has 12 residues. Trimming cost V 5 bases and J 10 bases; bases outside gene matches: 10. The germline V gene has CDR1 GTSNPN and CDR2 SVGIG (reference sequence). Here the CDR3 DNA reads TGTGCCTGGGAAGGGGGCCAAGCGGCCTACACCTTC. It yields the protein CAWEGGQAAYTF. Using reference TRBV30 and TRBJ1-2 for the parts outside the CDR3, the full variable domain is SQTIHQWPATLVQPVGSPLSLECTVEGTSNPNLYWYRQAAGRGLQLLFYSVGIGQISSEVPQNLSASRPQDRQFILSSKKLLLSDSGFYLCAWEGGQAAYTFGSGTRLTVV.

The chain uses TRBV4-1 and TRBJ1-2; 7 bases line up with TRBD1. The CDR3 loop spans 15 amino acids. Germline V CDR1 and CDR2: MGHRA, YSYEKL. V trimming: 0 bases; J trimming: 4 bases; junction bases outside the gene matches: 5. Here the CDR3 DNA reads TGCGCCAGCAGCCAAGAAACCGGGACAGTCTATGGCTACACCTTC. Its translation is CASSQETGTVYGYTF.

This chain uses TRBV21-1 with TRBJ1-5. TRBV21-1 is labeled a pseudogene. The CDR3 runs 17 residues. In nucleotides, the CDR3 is TGTGCCAGCAGCAAACGTGATTCGGGAAAAAGCAATCAGCCCCAGCATTTT. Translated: CASSKRDSGKSNQPQHF.

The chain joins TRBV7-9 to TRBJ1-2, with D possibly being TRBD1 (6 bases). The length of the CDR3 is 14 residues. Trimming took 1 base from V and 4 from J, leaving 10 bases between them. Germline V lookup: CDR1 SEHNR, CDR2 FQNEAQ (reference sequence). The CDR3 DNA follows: TGTGCCAGCAGCTTAGGGCAGGGGTTCTATGGCTACACCTTC. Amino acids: CASSLGQGFYGYTF.

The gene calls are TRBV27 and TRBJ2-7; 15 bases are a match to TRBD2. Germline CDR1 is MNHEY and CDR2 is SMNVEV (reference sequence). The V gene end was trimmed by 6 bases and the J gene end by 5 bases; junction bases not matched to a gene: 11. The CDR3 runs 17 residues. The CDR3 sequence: CASSPPPGLAGGHEQYF. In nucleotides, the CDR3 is TGTGCCAGCAGCCCCCCCCCGGGACTAGCGGGAGGTCACGAGCAGTACTTC.

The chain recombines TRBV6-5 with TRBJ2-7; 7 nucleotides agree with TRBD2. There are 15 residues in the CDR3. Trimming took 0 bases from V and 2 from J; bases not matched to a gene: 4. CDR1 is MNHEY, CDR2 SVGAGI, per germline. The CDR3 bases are TGTGCCAGCAGTTACTCGACTCGGGGGGCCTACGAGCAGTACTTC. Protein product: CASSYSTRGAYEQYF.